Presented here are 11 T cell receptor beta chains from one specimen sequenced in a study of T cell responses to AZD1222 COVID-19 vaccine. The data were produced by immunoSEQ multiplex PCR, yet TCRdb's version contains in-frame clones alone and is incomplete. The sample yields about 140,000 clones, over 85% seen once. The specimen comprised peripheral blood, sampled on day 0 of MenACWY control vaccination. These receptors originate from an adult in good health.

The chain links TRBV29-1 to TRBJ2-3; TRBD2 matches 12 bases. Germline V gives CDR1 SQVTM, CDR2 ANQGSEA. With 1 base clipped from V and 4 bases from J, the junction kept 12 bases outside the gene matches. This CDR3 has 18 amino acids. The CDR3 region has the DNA TGCAGCGTTGAAGGCACCCAATCTAGCGGGAGGGCCTCAGATACGCAGTATTTT. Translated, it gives CSVEGTQSSGRASDTQYF.

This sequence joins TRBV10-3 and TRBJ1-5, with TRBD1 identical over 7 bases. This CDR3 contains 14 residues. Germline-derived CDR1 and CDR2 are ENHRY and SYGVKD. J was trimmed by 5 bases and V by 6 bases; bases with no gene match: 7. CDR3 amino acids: CAISPGQRDQPQHF. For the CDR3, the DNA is TGTGCCATCAGCCCGGGACAGCGGGATCAGCCCCAGCATTTT.

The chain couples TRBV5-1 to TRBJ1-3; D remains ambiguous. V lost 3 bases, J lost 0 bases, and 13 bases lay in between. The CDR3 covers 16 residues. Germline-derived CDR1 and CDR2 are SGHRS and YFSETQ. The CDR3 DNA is TGCGCCAGCAGCTCCTCTGGGCTAGCCTCTGGAAACACCATATATTTT. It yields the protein CASSSSGLASGNTIYF.

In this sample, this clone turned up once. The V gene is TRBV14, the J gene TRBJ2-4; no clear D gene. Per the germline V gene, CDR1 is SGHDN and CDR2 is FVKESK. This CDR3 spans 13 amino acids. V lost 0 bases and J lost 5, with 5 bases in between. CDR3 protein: CASSQDVQNIQYF. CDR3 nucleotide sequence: TGTGCCAGCAGCCAAGATGTCCAAAACATTCAGTACTTC.

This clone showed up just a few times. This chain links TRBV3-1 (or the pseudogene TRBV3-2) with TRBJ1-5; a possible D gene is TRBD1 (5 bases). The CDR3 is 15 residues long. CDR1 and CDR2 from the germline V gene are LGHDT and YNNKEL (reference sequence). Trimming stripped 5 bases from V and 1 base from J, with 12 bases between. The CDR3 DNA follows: TGTGCCAGCAGCGAAGTGTGGGGGAGCAATCAGCCCCAGCATTTT. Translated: CASSEVWGSNQPQHF.

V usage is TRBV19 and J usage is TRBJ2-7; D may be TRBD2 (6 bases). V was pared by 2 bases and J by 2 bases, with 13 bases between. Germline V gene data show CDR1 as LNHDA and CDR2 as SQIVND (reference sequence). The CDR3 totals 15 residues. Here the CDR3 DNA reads TGTGCCAGTAGTATATTTGGGCGGGGTCCCTACGAGCAGTACTTC. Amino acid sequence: CASSIFGRGPYEQYF.

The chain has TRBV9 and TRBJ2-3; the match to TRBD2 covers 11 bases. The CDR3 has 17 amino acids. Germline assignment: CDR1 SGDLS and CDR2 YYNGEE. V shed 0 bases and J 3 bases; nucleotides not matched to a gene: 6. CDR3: CASSVGGTSGETDTQYF. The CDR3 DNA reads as TGTGCCAGCAGCGTAGGGGGGACTAGCGGAGAGACAGATACGCAGTATTTT.

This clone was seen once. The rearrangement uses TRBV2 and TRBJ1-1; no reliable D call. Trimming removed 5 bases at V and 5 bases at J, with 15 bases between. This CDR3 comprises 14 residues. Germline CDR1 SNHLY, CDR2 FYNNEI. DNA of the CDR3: TGTGCCAGCAGTATAGGGTGGGCGATTACTGAAGCTTTCTTT. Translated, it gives CASSIGWAITEAFF.

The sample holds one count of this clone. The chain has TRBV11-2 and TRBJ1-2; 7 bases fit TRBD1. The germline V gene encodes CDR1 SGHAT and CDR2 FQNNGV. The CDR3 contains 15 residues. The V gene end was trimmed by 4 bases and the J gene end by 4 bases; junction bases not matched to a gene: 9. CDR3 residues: CASSSPQGGSYGYTF. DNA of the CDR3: TGTGCCAGCAGCTCGCCCCAGGGGGGGAGCTATGGCTACACCTTC.

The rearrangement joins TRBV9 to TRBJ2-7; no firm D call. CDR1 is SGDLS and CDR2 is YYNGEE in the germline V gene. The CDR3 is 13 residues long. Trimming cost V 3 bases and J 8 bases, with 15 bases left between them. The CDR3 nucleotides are TGTGCCAGCAGCGCTATCGGGTCAGGACAGCAGTACTTC. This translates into CASSAIGSGQQYF.

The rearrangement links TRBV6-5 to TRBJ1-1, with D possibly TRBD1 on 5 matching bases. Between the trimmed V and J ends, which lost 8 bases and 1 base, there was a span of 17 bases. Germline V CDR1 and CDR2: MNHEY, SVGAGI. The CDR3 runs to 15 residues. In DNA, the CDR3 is TGTGCCAGCGGGATGGGACGGACGCCGAACACTGAAGCTTTCTTT. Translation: CASGMGRTPNTEAFF.